The T cell receptor (beta chain) under discussion was sequenced for a study of cytomegalovirus exposure and HLA in healthy donors. The CDR3 covers 13 residues. The V gene end was trimmed by 6 bases and the J gene end by 8 bases; junction bases not matched to a gene: 9. Germline CDR1 reads MDHEN; CDR2 reads SYDVKM. PCR involved 60 Vbeta and 13 Jbeta primers. Authors' analysis steps: Among the unique TCR beta chains that a later analysis counted, roughly 80 million in all, 10 million to 13 million were shared. Data came from immunoSEQ multiplex PCR; TCRdb stores just in-frame clones and leaves some out. V and J calls and clone size are as listed in that table; D and trimming were resolved from the DNA. The data hold around 100,000 clones, with 75% observed a single time.

Material: PBMCs. This clonotype was obtained from a woman aged 18-29 years in good health and CMV-seropositive. The chain recombines TRBV28 with TRBJ1-2; 7 bases fit TRBD1. CDR3 amino acids: CASRQGREGGYTF. CDR3 nucleotides: TGTGCCAGCAGACAGGGGAGAGAAGGAGGCTACACCTTC.